This T cell receptor beta chain was found in a study of cytomegalovirus exposure and HLA in healthy donors. PCR involved 60 Vbeta and 13 Jbeta primers. The assay was immunoSEQ multiplex PCR, and TCRdb's table has in-frame clones only and misses some. The repertoire holds about 190,000 clones, less than 85% seen once, with 1% in the top ten. The trim removed 4 bases at V and 9 bases at J, leaving 13 bases unmatched. CDR1 is LGHNA, CDR2 YNFKEQ, per germline. The CDR3 covers 16 residues. This clone came up a few times. Its antigen is unidentified. The study, taken as a whole, reports: Across donors, most TCRs were seen rarely, yet some public ones were widespread. Near-uniform donor sequencing depth was presumed by presence/absence analyses. A later analysis showed HLA-associated TCR beta chains outstripping equally common others in clonal expansion.

The TCR comes from a boy younger than 10 in good health and CMV-seronegative. The gene calls are TRBV4-2 and TRBJ1-3, with 9 bases that match TRBD1. Sequencing was done on a sample of PBMCs. CDR3 DNA sequence: TGTGCCAGCAGCCTTGGTCAACAGGGGGCTTCTGGCACCATATATTTT. Translating it yields CASSLGQQGASGTIYF.